Listed below are T cell receptor beta chains from one sample, sequenced in a study of T cell repertoires in cytomegalovirus infection. Their recognized antigens are unknown. TCRdb ran MiXCR on the reads and lists one entry per CDR3 protein. The sample contains about 52,000 distinct CDR3 sequences, less than 20% of which appear only once. The material was CD8+ T cells from cultured PBMCs, obtained from culture after CMV antigen stimulation. All receptors derive from a human donor in good health (CMV status not recorded). Some clones in this sample may be carry-over from other donors' samples. CDR3s include the opening cysteine and the closing phenylalanine or tryptophan. The D gene is left open where the match is weak. Clone size is stated in some rows and not others, as once, few, many or a class when expanded.

j_call	v_call	clone_size	d_call	cdr3_nt	cdr3_aa
TRBJ1-2	TRBV28	.	.	TGTGCCAGCAGCTTAGTGGGCCAAACCCGAAGGGGCTACACCTTC	CASSLVGQTRRGYTF
TRBJ2-5	TRBV24-1	.	TRBD1	TGTGCCACCAGTGGTCCAGGGGGTACGGAAGAGACCCAGTACTTC	CATSGPGGTEETQYF
TRBJ2-5	TRBV6-1	few	TRBD1	TGTGCCAGCAGTGAAGGGACAGGGCGAGAGACCCAGTACTTC	CASSEGTGRETQYF
TRBJ1-4	TRBV27	.	.	TGTGCCAGCAGTTTGAGACCTAATGAAAAACTGTTTTTT	CASSLRPNEKLFF
TRBJ2-5	TRBV10-3	.	.	TGTGCCATCAGTGAAGTTGAGATGGAGACCCAGTACTTC	CAISEVEMETQYF
TRBJ2-7	TRBV5-1	many	.	TGTGCCAGCAGCCTCGGCAGCTCCTACGAGCAGTACTTC	CASSLGSSYEQYF
TRBJ1-2	TRBV7-9	.	TRBD1	TGTGCCAGCACCCAGGGGGCTGGCTACACCTTC	CASTQGAGYTF
TRBJ2-3	TRBV6-5	.	TRBD2	TGTGCCAGCAGTTACTTAGCGGGGGAGGACACAGATACGCAGTATTTT	CASSYLAGEDTDTQYF
TRBJ2-4	TRBV7-9	few	.	TGTGCCAGCAGCTTAGACAGGGCGGCAGGGGAGCAAAACATTCAGTACTTC	CASSLDRAAGEQNIQYF
TRBJ2-7	TRBV7-8	.	.	TGTGCCAGCAGCTCAGGACACTACAAGCAGTACTTC	CASSSGHYKQYF
TRBJ1-1	TRBV6-5	.	.	TGTGCCAGCAGTTACTCGAGGCAGAGGAACACTGAAGCTTTCTTT	CASSYSRQRNTEAFF
TRBJ1-2	TRBV28	.	.	TGTGCCAGCAGTTTAAGGGGGGCTACTAACTATGGCTACACCTTC	CASSLRGATNYGYTF
TRBJ2-5	TRBV7-8	medium-sized	.	TGTGCCAGCAGCTCGAGGGGGGCCCTGGGTGGGGAGACCCAGTACTTC	CASSSRGALGGETQYF
TRBJ1-5	TRBV4-3	few	TRBD1	TGCGCCAGCAGCCAAGGGGTAGCCGGGACAGGGACTCAGCCCCAGCATTTT	CASSQGVAGTGTQPQHF
TRBJ2-3	TRBV6-5	few	TRBD2	TGTGCCAGCAGTTACTATTGGGTTAGCGGGGACGCAGATACGCAGTATTTT	CASSYYWVSGDADTQYF
TRBJ2-1	TRBV11-1	.	.	TGTGCCAGCAGCCTCGGGGGACTCAATGAGCAGTTCTTC	CASSLGGLNEQFF
TRBJ1-2	TRBV11-2	.	.	TGTGCCAGCAGCTTAGGGCAGGGACCTTATGGCTACACCTTC	CASSLGQGPYGYTF
TRBJ1-2	TRBV9	.	TRBD1	TGTGCCAGCAGCGTAGCGAACAGGGGCGACTATGGCTACACCTTC	CASSVANRGDYGYTF
TRBJ2-5	TRBV27	few	.	TGTGCCAGCAGTTTAGTAGATCCCAGGGGTGAACAAGAGACCCAGTACTTC	CASSLVDPRGEQETQYF
TRBJ1-5	TRBV7-2	many	TRBD1	TGTGCCAGCAGCTTGAACAGGGGAAGCAATCAGCCCCAGCATTTT	CASSLNRGSNQPQHF
TRBJ2-3	TRBV7-2	many	.	TGTGCCAGCAGCTTCACAGATACGCAGTATTTT	CASSFTDTQYF
TRBJ1-2	TRBV29-1	.	TRBD1	TGCAGCTCTGACACCGGACAGGGGATGAGTAACTATGGCTACACCTTC	CSSDTGQGMSNYGYTF
TRBJ2-5	TRBV4-1	few	.	TGCGCCAGCAGCCAAGCAGGGCTCCAAGAGACCCAGTACTTC	CASSQAGLQETQYF
TRBJ1-4	TRBV28	.	.	TGTGCCAGCAGTCAGTACGGTTCAACTAATGAAAAACTGTTTTTT	CASSQYGSTNEKLFF
TRBJ2-7	TRBV5-8	.	.	TGTGCCAGCAGCTTTCACATCAAACTGGAGGAGCAGTACTTC	CASSFHIKLEEQYF
TRBJ1-2	TRBV6-5	medium-sized	.	TGTGCCAGCAGTTACGTTGGGGGGGTTTACACCTTC	CASSYVGGVYTF
TRBJ1-6	TRBV28	few	.	TGTGCCAGCAGTGACAGGTCCTATAATTCACCCCTCCACTTT	CASSDRSYNSPLHF
TRBJ2-7	TRBV4-1	.	.	TGCGCCAGCAGCCAGGCGGTTAGCTCCTACGAGCAGTACTTC	CASSQAVSSYEQYF